This section outlines one TCR beta chain sequence together with its context. Its antigen is as yet unknown. The data were produced by immunoSEQ multiplex PCR, yet TCRdb's version contains in-frame clones alone and is incomplete. The profile covers 55,000 to 65,000 clones, with roughly 80% appearing a single time and roughly 3.5% taken by the ten largest. As to time point: week 11, during vaccination. Every vaccination contained 300 ug of the mutant IDH1 20-mer peptide and was paired with topical imiquimod. The data were obtained in a study of a mutant IDH1 vaccine in newly diagnosed glioma. Study background: Vaccination started 4-6 weeks after radiotherapy alone, or with temozolomide cycles. The treated population exhibited a male proportion of 62.5%, a female proportion of 37.5%, and a mean age of around 40 years. Patients' prior therapy spanned radiotherapy, temozolomide, or both; most underwent both.

The sample in question was PBMCs, obtained from a glioma patient whose treatment included an IDH1 peptide vaccine. This receptor was obtained from a man aged 30-40 years with glioma.

The CDR3 region has the DNA TGCGCCAGCAGCCAAGATCCCCAGGCACAGACGGCTTATGGCTACACCTTC. Translating gives CASSQDPQAQTAYGYTF. The V gene is TRBV4-3, the J gene TRBJ1-2; no reliable D call. V was cut by 0 bases and J by 5 bases, with 19 bases left in between. In germline, CDR1 is LGHNA, CDR2 YSLEER. CDR3 length: 17 residues.